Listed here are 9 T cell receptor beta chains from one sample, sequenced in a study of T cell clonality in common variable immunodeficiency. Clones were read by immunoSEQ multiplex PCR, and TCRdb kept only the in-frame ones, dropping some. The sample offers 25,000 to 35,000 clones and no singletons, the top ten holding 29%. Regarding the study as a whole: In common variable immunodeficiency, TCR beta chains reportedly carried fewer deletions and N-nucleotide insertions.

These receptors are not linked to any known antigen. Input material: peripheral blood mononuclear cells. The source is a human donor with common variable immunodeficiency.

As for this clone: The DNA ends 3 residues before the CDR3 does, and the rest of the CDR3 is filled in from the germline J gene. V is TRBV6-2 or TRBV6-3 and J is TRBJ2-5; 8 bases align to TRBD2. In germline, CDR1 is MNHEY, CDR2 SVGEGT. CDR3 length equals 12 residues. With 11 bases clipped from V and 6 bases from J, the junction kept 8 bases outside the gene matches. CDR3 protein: CAAYGGGQTQYF. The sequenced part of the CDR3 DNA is TGTGCCGCATATGGCGGGGGGCAGACC.

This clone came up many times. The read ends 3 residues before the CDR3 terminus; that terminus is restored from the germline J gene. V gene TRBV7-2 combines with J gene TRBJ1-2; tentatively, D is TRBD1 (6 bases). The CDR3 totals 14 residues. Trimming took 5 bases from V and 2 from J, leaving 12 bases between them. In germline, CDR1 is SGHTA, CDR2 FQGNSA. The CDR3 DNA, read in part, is TGTGCCAGCAGCGCCCGGACAGCGAACTATGGC. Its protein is CASSARTANYG. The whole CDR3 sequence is CASSARTANYGYTF.

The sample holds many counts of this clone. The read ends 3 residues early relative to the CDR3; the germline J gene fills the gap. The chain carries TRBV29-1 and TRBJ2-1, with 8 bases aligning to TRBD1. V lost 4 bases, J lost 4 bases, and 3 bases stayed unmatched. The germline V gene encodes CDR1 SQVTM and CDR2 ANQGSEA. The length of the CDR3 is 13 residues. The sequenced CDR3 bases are TGCAGCGTTGCAGGGGGCGCGTACAATGAG. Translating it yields CSVAGGAYNE. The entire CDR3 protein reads CSVAGGAYNEQFF.

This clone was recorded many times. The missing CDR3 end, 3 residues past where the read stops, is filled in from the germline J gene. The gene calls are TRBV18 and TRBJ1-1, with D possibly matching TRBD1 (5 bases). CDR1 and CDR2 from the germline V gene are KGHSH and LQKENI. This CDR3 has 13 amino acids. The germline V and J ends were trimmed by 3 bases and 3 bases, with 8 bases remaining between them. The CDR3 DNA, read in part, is TGTGCCAGCTCACCGTCCAGGGACACTGAA. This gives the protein CASSPSRDTE. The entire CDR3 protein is CASSPSRDTEAFF.

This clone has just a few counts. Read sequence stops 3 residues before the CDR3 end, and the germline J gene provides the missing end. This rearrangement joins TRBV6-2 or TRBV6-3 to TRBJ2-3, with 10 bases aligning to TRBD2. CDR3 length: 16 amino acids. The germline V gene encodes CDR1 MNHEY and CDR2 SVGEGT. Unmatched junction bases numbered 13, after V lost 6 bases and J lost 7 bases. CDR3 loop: CASSQTAGGPRNTQYF. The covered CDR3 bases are TGTGCCAGCAGCCAAACAGCGGGGGGGCCACGGAATACG.

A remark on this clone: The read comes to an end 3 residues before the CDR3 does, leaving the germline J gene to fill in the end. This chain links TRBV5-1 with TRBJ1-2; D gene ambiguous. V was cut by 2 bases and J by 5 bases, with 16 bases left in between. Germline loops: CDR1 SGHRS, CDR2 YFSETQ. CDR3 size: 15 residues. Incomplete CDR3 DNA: TGCGCCAGCAGCTTCCACCTACCAAGAGATTATGGC. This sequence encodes CASSFHLPRDYG. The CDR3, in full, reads CASSFHLPRDYGYTF.

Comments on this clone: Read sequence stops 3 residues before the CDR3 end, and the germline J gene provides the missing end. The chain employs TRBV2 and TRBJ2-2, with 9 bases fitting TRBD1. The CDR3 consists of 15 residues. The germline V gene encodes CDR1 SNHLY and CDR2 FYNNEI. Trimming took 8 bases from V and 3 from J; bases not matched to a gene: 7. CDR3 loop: CASRTGGWHTGELFF. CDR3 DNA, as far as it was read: TGTGCCAGCCGAACAGGGGGCTGGCACACCGGGGAG.

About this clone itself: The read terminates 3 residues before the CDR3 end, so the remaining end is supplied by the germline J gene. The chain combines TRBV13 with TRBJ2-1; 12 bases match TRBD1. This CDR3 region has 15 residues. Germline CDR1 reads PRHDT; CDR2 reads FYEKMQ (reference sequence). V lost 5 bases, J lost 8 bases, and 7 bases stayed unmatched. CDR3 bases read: TGTGCCAGCAGCGCCCGGGACAGGGGGCTCGATGAG. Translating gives CASSARDRGLDE. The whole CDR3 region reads CASSARDRGLDEQFF.

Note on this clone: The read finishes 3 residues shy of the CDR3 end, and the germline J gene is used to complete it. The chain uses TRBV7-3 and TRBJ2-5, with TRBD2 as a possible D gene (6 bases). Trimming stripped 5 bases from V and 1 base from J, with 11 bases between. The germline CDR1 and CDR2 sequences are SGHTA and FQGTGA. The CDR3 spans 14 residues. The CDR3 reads CASSPGTLQETQYF. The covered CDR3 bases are TGTGCCAGCAGCCCCGGGACTCTCCAAGAGACC.